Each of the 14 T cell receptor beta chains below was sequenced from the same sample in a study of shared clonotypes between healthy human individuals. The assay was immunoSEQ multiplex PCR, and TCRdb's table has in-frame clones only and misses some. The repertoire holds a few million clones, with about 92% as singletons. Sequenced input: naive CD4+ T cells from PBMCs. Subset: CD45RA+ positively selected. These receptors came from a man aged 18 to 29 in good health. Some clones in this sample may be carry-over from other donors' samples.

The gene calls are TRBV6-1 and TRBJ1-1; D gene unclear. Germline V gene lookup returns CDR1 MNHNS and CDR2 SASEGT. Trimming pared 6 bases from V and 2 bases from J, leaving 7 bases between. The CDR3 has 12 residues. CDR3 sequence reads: CASRIHNTEAFF. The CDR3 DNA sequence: TGTGCCAGCAGGATCCATAACACTGAAGCTTTCTTT.

This CDR3 reads CASRPGTGPNEQFF. CDR3 DNA: TGTGCCAGCAGGCCCGGGACCGGGCCCAATGAGCAGTTCTTC. V gene TRBV14 combines with J gene TRBJ2-1; perhaps D is TRBD1 or TRBD2 (5 bases each). This CDR3 spans 14 amino acids. Deletions cut 6 bases from V and 6 bases from J, with 15 bases between. Germline V gene sequence: CDR1 SGHDN, CDR2 FVKESK.

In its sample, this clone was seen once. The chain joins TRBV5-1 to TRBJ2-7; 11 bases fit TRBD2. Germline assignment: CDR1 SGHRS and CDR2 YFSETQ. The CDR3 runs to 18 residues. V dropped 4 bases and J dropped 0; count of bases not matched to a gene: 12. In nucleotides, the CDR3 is TGCGCCAGCAGCACGGACGCTAGCGGGAGGCCCGCCTCCTACGAGCAGTACTTC. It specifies CASSTDASGRPASYEQYF.

DNA of the CDR3: TGTGCCAGCAGCCCGCGGTCAGGGTATGAGCAGTTCTTC. It codes for CASSPRSGYEQFF. The J gene is TRBJ2-1, the V gene TRBV11-3; D is perhaps TRBD1 (5 bases). The CDR3 sequence is 13 residues long. Looked up from germline, CDR1 is SGHNT and CDR2 is YENEEA. The germline V and J ends were trimmed by 5 bases and 8 bases, with 13 bases remaining between them.

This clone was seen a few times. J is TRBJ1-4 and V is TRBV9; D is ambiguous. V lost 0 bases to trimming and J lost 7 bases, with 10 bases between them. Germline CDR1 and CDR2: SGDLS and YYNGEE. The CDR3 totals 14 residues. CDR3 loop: CASSVAPWGEKLFF. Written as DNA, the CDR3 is TGTGCCAGCAGCGTAGCTCCTTGGGGTGAAAAACTGTTTTTT. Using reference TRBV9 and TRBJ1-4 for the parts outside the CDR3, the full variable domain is DSGVTQTPKHLITATGQRVTLRCSPRSGDLSVYWYQQSLDQGLQFLIQYYNGEERAKGNILERFSAQQFPDLHSELNLSSLELGDSALYFCASSVAPWGEKLFFGSGTQLSVL.

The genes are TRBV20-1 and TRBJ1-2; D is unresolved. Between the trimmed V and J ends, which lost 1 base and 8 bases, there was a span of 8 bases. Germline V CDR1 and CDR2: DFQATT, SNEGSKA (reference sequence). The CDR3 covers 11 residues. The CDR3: CSARGPGGYTF. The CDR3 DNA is TGCAGTGCTAGAGGACCGGGCGGCTACACCTTC.

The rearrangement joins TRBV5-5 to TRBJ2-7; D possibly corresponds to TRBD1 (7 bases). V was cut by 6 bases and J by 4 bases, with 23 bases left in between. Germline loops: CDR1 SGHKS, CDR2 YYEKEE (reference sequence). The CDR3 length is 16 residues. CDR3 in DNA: TGTGCCAGCACCGCTTGGGGGCGGCAGGGGGGATACGAGCAGTACTTC. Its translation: CASTAWGRQGGYEQYF. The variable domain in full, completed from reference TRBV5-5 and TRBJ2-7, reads DAGVTQSPTHLIKTRGQQVTLRCSPISGHKSVSWYQQVLGQGPQFIFQYYEKEERGRGNFPDRFSARQFPNYSSELNVNALLLGDSALYLCASTAWGRQGGYEQYFGPGTRLTVT.

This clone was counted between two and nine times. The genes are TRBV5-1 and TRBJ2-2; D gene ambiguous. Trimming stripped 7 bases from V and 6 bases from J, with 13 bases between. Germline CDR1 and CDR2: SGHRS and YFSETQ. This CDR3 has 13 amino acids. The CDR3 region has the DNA TGCGCCAGCGAGCTTGGGCGGTCCGGGGAGCTGTTTTTT. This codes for CASELGRSGELFF.

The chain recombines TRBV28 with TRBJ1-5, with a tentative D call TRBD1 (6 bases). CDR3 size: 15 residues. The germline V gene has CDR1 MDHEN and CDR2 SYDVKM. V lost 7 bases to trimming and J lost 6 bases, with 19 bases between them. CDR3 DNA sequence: TGTGCCAGCACCTCCCTCCCAGGGGTTAGTCAGCCCCAGCATTTT. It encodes CASTSLPGVSQPQHF.

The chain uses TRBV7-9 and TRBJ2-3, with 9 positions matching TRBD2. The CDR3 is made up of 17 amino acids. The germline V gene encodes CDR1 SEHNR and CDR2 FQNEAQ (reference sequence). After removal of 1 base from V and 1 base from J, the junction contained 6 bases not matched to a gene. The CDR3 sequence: CASSLVSGSIRTDTQYF. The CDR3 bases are TGTGCCAGCAGCTTAGTTAGCGGGAGTATTCGCACAGATACGCAGTATTTT. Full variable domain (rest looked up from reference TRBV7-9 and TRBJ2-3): DTGVSQNPRHKITKRGQNVTFRCDPISEHNRLYWYRQTLGQGPEFLTYFQNEAQLEKSRLLSDRFSAERPKGSFSTLEIQRTEQGDSAMYLCASSLVSGSIRTDTQYFGPGTRLTVL.

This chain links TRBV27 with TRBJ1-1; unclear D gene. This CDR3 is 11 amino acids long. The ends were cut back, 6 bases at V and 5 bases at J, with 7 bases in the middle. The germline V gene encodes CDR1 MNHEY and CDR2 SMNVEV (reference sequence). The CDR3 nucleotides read TGTGCCAGCAGAGGAGGGACTGAAGCTTTCTTT. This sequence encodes CASRGGTEAFF.

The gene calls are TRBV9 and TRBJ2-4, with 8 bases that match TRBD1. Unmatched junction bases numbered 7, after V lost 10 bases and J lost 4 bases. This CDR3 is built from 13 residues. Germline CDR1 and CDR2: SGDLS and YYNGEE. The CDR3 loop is CAAKDRAKNIQYF. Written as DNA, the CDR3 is TGTGCCGCAAAGGACAGGGCAAAAAACATTCAGTACTTC. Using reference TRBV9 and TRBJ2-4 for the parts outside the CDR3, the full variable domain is DSGVTQTPKHLITATGQRVTLRCSPRSGDLSVYWYQQSLDQGLQFLIQYYNGEERAKGNILERFSAQQFPDLHSELNLSSLELGDSALYFCAAKDRAKNIQYFGAGTRLSVL.

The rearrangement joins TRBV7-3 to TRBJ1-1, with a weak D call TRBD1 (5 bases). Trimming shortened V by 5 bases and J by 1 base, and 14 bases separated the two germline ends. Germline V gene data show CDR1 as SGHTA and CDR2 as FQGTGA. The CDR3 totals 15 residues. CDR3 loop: CASSVSGIANTEAFF. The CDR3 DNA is TGTGCCAGCAGCGTTTCAGGGATTGCGAACACTGAAGCTTTCTTT.

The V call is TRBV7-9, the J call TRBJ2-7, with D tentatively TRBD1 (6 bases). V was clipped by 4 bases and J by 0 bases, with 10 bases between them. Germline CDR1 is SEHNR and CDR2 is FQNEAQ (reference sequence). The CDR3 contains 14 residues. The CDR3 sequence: CASSWGRSSYEQYF. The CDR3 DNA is TGTGCCAGCAGCTGGGGGCGGAGCTCCTACGAGCAGTACTTC. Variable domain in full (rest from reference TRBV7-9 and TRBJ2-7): DTGVSQNPRHKITKRGQNVTFRCDPISEHNRLYWYRQTLGQGPEFLTYFQNEAQLEKSRLLSDRFSAERPKGSFSTLEIQRTEQGDSAMYLCASSWGRSSYEQYFGPGTRLTVT.